This entry describes one T cell receptor beta chain. Its cognate antigen has yet to be identified. No base-level quality is on record; no much larger clone is a single base apart. Library prep was done by the immunoSEQ multiplex PCR assay. For the multiplex PCR, a mixture combining 60 forward primers for TCR Vbeta segments and 13 reverse primers for TCR Jbeta segments was used. The CDR3 region of rearranged TCR beta genes was amplified from genomic DNA by a multiplex PCR assay. The amplified TCR beta libraries were sequenced on the Illumina HiSeq System as 87-base-pair reads. Per the authors' processing: Across the roughly 640 repertoires, a later analysis counted roughly 77 million unique TCR beta chains, some 11 million of which were shared by at least two donors. Raw reads were error-corrected and collapsed into unique sequences with a nearest-neighbor algorithm that merged closely related sequences to remove PCR and sequencing errors. To assign V, D and J gene segments, CDR3 sequences were aligned to IMGT reference sequences. Each retained sequence needed at least a six-nucleotide match to both a V gene segment and a J gene segment. A rearrangement was called productive if the CDR3 had no stop codons and remained in frame with V and J, and every other rearrangement was called non-productive. Following IMGT convention, CDR3 was defined as the stretch from the second conserved V-encoded cysteine up to the conserved J-encoded phenylalanine. In an earlier analysis of just under 600 of the donors, sequences lacking an unambiguous match to a single V gene segment were excluded. In an earlier analysis of approximately 590 of the donors, a V segment was called functional when productive rearrangements were above 56.7%, and segregating when the standard deviation between donors exceeded 5%. To diagnose cytomegalovirus status from the catalog of TCR beta chain sequences, a statistical classification framework was built. V and J gene assignment, in a later analysis, came from comparing TCR nucleotide sequences with IMGT/GENE-DB human TR gene sequences. Using the TCRdist pipeline, a later analysis assigned CDR3 sequences along with most-parsimonious VDJ recombination scenarios. A later analysis defined each TCR beta chain by its CDR3 amino acid sequence plus V-gene family, and excluded reads lacking a unique V-gene family. A later analysis removed several hundred highly shared, low-generation-probability nucleotide sequences to deal with suspected cross-contamination and a sequencing artifact. In a later analysis, a clonal expansion index was calculated for each public chain from normalized within-repertoire ranks of inferred template counts. A later analysis computed generation probabilities with a VDJ recombination model fitted to out-of-frame rearrangements, and checked the results against IGoR. A later analysis scored TCR-TCR, TCR-HLA and TCR-CMV co-occurrence with hypergeometric tests, applying a repertoire-size bias correction to TCR pairs. False discovery rates were estimated in a later analysis by permuting HLA or CMV assignments 20 times. In a later analysis, co-occurring TCRs were grouped using DBSCAN, and TCRdist sequence similarity was added for clustering within HLA-allele-positive subsets. For co-occurrence clustering, repertoires with fewer than 30,000 or more than 120,000 public chains were excluded, along with four to six repertoires with anomalous nucleotide sharing. Entries here come from immuneACCESS through TCRdb and include only in-frame sequences with V and J called. Some clones fail to appear in such tables; in the studies checked, an unresolved V gene covers under half of the shortfall, and the cause of the remainder is unknown. The DNA gave D and trimming, while V, J and clone size come from that table. In all, the sample holds 150,000 or so clones, and roughly 80% of those were seen once. The ten biggest clones cover about 4% of the sample.

Including cysteine and phenylalanine, the CDR3 has 15 amino acids. The entry retains the CDR3 DNA only, 45 bases that are in frame from base 1. Via the germline V gene, CDR1 is MNHEY and CDR2 SVGAGI. The junction shows trimming of 5 bases on V and 2 bases on J, and the gene matches do not reach 8 bases of it. The sample originates from a study of cytomegalovirus exposure and HLA in healthy donors (dated by TCRdb to 2016 to 2017). Describing the broader study: An earlier analysis of several hundred of the donors reported roughly 300 Gb of sequence data and more than 90 million unique TCR beta sequences from 150 million to 200 million T cells. In the later analysis, no new phenotypic data were used to find candidate immune exposures; instead, reliance was placed on TCR beta sequences and their occurrence across donors. To predict cytomegalovirus infection status, the study combined high-throughput TCR immunosequencing, statistical association of individual TCRs with disease status, and machine learning. A later genetic analysis took genome-wide SNP genotypes for 398 of the 666 donors and used that subset as a discovery cohort. Across approximately 420 genotyped donors of the cohort, an average of approximately 240,000 unique TCR beta nucleotide sequences per donor were sequenced, and approximately 17% of those sequences were non-productive. Roughly 5 DR-DQ haplotypes were treated as single units for association and clustering because of strong linkage in the cohort. An early release that covered several hundred HLA-typed donors contained around 330 gigabases of sequencing data and roughly 84 million unique TCR sequences. Donor age, sex, ethnicity and CMV serostatus were compiled together with the repertoire data. Besides the first cohort of hundreds of subjects, a separate validation cohort made up of about 120 different subjects was used. Of the roughly 400 genotyped donors, roughly 85% fell in the genetic ancestry cluster associated with self-reported Caucasian donors. The study aimed to test whether cataloging public T cell receptors could reveal signatures of past pathogen exposure. An earlier analysis of 587 of the donors applied high-throughput TCR beta sequencing to assess whether each TCR beta V gene segment acted as functional or pseudogenic. HLA typing covered class I and class II loci at four-digit resolution. Every discovery cohort repertoire had been produced on one sequencing platform. The number of typed donors differed by locus: about 629-630 for A, B, C, DRB1 and DQB1; approximately 520 for DQA1; 606 for DPA1; and around 450 for DPB1. The study profiled the T cell repertoires of about 720 subjects by immunosequencing and related them to cytomegalovirus serostatus. A later analysis re-examined previously published TCR beta repertoires from more than 600 donors and added high-resolution HLA genotyping to investigate patterns of TCR occurrence.

The full study reports these points: In a later genetic analysis, a missense DCLRE1C variant was associated with V-gene and J-gene trimming of TCR beta chains, and the association was replicated in an independent cohort. Because counts were too low, roughly 17 rarely observed V segments, including chromosome 9 orphons, were left out of the earlier analysis of 500 to 750 of the donors. A later analysis found that TCR association rates varied across HLA loci, with DRB1 alleles showing the most associated TCRs and HLA-C alleles the fewest. A later analysis associated approximately 17,000 TCR beta sequences with specific HLA alleles at a false discovery rate of 0.05. The study gave a list of 150 to 200 TCR beta chains associated with cytomegalovirus. A group of highly shared sequence variants was considered likely to be a technical artifact of the sequencing pipeline. Roughly uniform sequencing depth across donors was assumed in presence/absence analyses, although this assumption may not hold. While some public TCRs were present in many individuals, most TCR sequences turned up only very rarely across donors. In a later analysis, HLA-associated TCR beta chains were found to be more clonally expanded and to have lower generation probabilities than equally common non-associated chains. In a later genetic analysis, fewer N-insertions in productive TCRs were reported among donors in an Asian-associated ancestry cluster than the approximately 710-donor mean. Only TCR beta chains were sequenced in this cohort, and the absence of alpha or paired-chain data limited detectable features. According to a later analysis, parvovirus B19, influenza, CMV and Epstein-Barr virus appeared linked to several top co-occurrence clusters. In an earlier analysis of 587 of the donors, most TCR beta V segments appeared in productive rearrangements about 87% or about 30% of the time, broadly matching IMGT annotations. The classifier was reported to diagnose cytomegalovirus status with high specificity and sensitivity in both the original and validation cohorts. The authors suggested that the approach could potentially be extended to other disease states and immunological phenotypes. Strong co-occurrence of HLA alleles, especially DR and DQ, made assigning TCR associations to individual alleles difficult. In vitro tests confirmed that three of the cytomegalovirus-associated TCR beta chains recognize cytomegalovirus antigens. Linkage disequilibrium might explain the correlated functional status among segregating V segments, but an unknown experimental factor could not be excluded. Because HLA typing was unavailable for some donors at each locus, only the typed subset was used in association tests. A further reported finding was that TCR beta sequences accurately predicted the HLA-A and HLA-B alleles for most subjects in the first cohort. Immune exposure information for the cohort was limited to CMV serostatus. The 87-base-pair reads could not distinguish some IMGT-functional V segments, including TRBV6-2 and TRBV6-3, so those segments were excluded. Most CMV-associated TCR beta chains appeared to be HLA-restricted in a later analysis, and the HLA associations seemed to be driven largely by CMV exposure.

The cohort comprised 670 or so healthy bone marrow donors. Cohort members were all nominally healthy when sampled, although unrecorded immune exposures were likely present. The donor tested CMV seronegative, placing the donor among the 352 seronegative members of the cohort. A peripheral blood sample was provided by each donor, and peripheral blood mononuclear cells were used for TCR beta sequencing. The Qiagen DNeasy Blood Extraction Kit was used to extract genomic DNA from the blood cell samples. The receptor chain draws on TRBV6-5 and TRBJ1-1; 7 nucleotides in the junction match TRBD1. The receptor's source is a woman aged 35 to 49 in good health and CMV-seronegative. Sequenced material: PBMCs. The CDR3 amino acid sequence is: CASSHGTAKNTEAFF. Here is the DNA: TGTGCCAGCAGTCACGGGACAGCGAAAAACACTGAAGCTTTCTTT.